This T cell receptor beta chain comes out of a study of T cell responses to AZD1222 COVID-19 vaccine. The table came from immunoSEQ multiplex PCR; TCRdb's copy has only in-frame clones and leaves some out. There are about 130,000 clones in the sample; about 93% occur only once, and approximately 0.85% lies in the top ten. CDR3 length: 13 amino acids. Germline V gene lookup returns CDR1 SGHNT and CDR2 YYREEE (reference sequence). The V gene end was trimmed by 3 bases and the J gene end by 4 bases; junction bases not matched to a gene: 0. The study's findings and limits: Distributed over spike, vaccine-associated CD4 TCRs predominated at 160-218 and 743-854. Nearly half of spike-specific TCRs reportedly target unmutated variant regions.

A remark on this clone: Its antigen is still unknown.

Sequences were derived from peripheral blood, sampled on day 0 of AZD1222 vaccination. The chain has TRBV5-4 and TRBJ1-2; 10 bases are a match to TRBD1. The receptor was derived from an adult in good health. The CDR3 region has the DNA TGTGCCAGCAGCTGGGACAGGGGCTATGGCTACACCTTC. It specifies CASSWDRGYGYTF.